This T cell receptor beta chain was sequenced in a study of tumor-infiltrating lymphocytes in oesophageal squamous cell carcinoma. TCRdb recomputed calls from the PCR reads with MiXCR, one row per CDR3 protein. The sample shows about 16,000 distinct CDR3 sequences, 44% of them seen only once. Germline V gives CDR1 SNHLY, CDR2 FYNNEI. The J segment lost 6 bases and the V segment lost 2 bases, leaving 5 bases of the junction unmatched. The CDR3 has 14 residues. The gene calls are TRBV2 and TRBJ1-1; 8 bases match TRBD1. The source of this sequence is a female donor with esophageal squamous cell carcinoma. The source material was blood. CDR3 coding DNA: TGTGCCAGCAGTGAAACCAGGGGGCAGGCTGAAGCTTTCTTT. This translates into CASSETRGQAEAFF.